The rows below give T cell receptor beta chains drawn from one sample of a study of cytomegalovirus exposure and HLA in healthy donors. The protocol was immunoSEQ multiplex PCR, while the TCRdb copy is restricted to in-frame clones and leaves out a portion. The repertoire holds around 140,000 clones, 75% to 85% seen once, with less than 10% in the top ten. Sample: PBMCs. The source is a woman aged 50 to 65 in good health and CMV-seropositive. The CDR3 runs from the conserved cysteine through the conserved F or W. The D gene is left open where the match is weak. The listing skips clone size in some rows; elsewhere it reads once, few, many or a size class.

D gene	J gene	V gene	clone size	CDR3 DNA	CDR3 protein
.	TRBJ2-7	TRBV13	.	TGTGCCAGCAGCTTGGAGGGGGCGAACGAGCAGTACTTC	CASSLEGANEQYF
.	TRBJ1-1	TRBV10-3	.	TGTGCCACCAGGAGGGCGGAGAACACTGAAGCTTTCTTT	CATRRAENTEAFF
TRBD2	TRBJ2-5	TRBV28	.	TGTGCCAGCAGCTCCTCCGGAGCGGGAGGGGGGGAGACCCAGTACTTC	CASSSSGAGGGETQYF
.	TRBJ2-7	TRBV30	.	TGTGCCTGGAGTGTACCCGGGTACACCTACGAGCAGTACTTC	CAWSVPGYTYEQYF
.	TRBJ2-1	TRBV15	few	TGTGCCACCAGCAGAGAAAACTTCGGTGAGCAGTTCTTC	CATSRENFGEQFF
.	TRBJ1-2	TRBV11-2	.	TGTGCCAGCAGTCTTACCACAGGGAATGGCTACACCTTC	CASSLTTGNGYTF
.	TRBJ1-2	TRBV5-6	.	TGTGCCAGCAGCTTGGGAGGCGACGAGGGCTACACCTTC	CASSLGGDEGYTF
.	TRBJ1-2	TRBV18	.	TGTGCCAGCTCACCATCGACAGTCAACTATGGCTACACCTTC	CASSPSTVNYGYTF
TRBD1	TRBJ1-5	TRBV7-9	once	TGTGCCAGCAGCCACGGGGACAGGGAGTATAGCAATCAGCCCCAGCATTTT	CASSHGDREYSNQPQHF
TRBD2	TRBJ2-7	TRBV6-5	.	TGTGCCAGCACCACCCTGGGGGGGAACGAGCAGTACTTC	CASTTLGGNEQYF
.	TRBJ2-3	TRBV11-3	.	TGTGCCAGCAGCTTAGAGGGCGCGGATACGCAGTATTTT	CASSLEGADTQYF
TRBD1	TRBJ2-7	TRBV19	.	TGTGCCAGTAGACCGACAGGGTCCTACGAGCAGTACTTC	CASRPTGSYEQYF
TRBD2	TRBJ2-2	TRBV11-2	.	TGTGCCAGCAGCTTCCTGGGACTAGCGAACACCGGGGAGCTGTTTTTT	CASSFLGLANTGELFF
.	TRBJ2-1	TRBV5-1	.	TGCGCCAGCAGCTTGTCGATCCGGGGGGAGCAGTTCTTC	CASSLSIRGEQFF
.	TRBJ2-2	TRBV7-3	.	TGTGCCAGCAGCTCCGCCGGGGGGCCGGGCGGGGAGCTGTTTTTT	CASSSAGGPGGELFF
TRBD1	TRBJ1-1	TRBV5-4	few	TGTGCCAGCAGCTTGAGGAGGGGGCGGTCGAACACTGAAGCTTTCTTT	CASSLRRGRSNTEAFF
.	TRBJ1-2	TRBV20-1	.	TGCAGTGCTAGCCCCCCGGGCTACACCTTC	CSASPPGYTF
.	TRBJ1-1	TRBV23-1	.	TGCGCCAGCAGTCAACCAGTCAGAGGGCACACTGAAGCTTTCTTT	CASSQPVRGHTEAFF
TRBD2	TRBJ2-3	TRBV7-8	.	TGTGCCAGCAGCTTAGCAAGCGGGGAGGATACGCAGTATTTT	CASSLASGEDTQYF
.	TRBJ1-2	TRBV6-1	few	TGTGCCAGCGGGAGGCAGAACGTCTATGGCTACACCTTC	CASGRQNVYGYTF
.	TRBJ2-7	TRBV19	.	TGTGCCAGTAGTAGCCGTGAGCACAGGAGCTCCTACGAGCAGTACTTC	CASSSREHRSSYEQYF
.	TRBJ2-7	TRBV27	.	TGTGCCAGCAGTTTATTGTCCCGAGACACGGTATACGAGCAGTACTTC	CASSLLSRDTVYEQYF
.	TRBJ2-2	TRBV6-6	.	TGTGCCAGCAGCCACGGCCAGGGGAGCACCGGGGAGCTGTTTTTT	CASSHGQGSTGELFF
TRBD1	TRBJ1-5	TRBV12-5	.	TGTGCTAGTGGTTATACCGCCGGGACAGGGGCCCTTTATAGCAATCAGCCCCAGCATTTT	CASGYTAGTGALYSNQPQHF
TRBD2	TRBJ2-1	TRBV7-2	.	TGTGCCAGCAGCCGAGGACTAGCGGTCTCCTACAATGAGCAGTTCTTC	CASSRGLAVSYNEQFF
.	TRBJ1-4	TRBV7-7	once	TGTGCTAGCAGCGTCGGGGTTAGCGAAAAACTGTTTTTT	CASSVGVSEKLFF
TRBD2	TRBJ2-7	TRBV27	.	TGTGCCAGCAGCCCCAGCATGCGGGAGGGCCTCTACGAGCAGTACTTC	CASSPSMREGLYEQYF
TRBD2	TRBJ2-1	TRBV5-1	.	TGCGCCAGCAGCCTCCGGTGGGGGGGATACAATGAGCAGTTCTTC	CASSLRWGGYNEQFF
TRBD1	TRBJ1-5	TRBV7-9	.	TGTTCCAGCAGCTCGACAGGGGATCAGCCCCAGCATTTT	CSSSSTGDQPQHF
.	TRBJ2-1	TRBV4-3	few	TGCGCCAGCAGCCCTTACAGGAGCTCCTACAATGAGCAGTTCTTC	CASSPYRSSYNEQFF
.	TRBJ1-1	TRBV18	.	TGTGCCAGCTCACCAATGTCGGGGGAGAACACTGAAGCTTTCTTT	CASSPMSGENTEAFF
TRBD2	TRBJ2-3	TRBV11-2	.	TGTGCCAGCAGCTCGCGGCCTAGCGGAAGCACAGATACGCAGTATTTT	CASSSRPSGSTDTQYF
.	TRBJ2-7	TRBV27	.	TGTGCCAGCAGTTTATCTCAAGCCCACTACGAGCAGTACTTC	CASSLSQAHYEQYF
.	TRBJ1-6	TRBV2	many	TGTGCCAGCAGAGGTACAGGTTCACCCCTCCACTTT	CASRGTGSPLHF
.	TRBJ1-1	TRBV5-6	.	TGTGCCAGCAGCTTGGGGCAGGGAGGCCTTGAAGCTTTCTTT	CASSLGQGGLEAFF
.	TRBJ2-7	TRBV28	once	TGTGCCAGCAGTTTGACGGGGTCCTACGAGCAGTACTTC	CASSLTGSYEQYF